A selection of T cell receptor beta chains follows, all from one sample in a study of beta chain features in type 1 diabetes. The protocol was immunoSEQ multiplex PCR, while the TCRdb copy is restricted to in-frame clones and leaves out a portion. The repertoire holds hundreds of thousands of clones, about 15% seen once, with less than 0.02% in the top ten. The source material was naive CD4+ T cells from blood. These receptors were collected from a young man with type 1 diabetes. Both conserved end residues are part of each CDR3. Fields, in order: V gene, J gene, D gene, clone size, CDR3 protein, CDR3 DNA. The D gene is left open where the match is weak. Size tells how often a clone was seen (once, few, many) or the class of an expanded clone, and some rows leave it out.

>TRBV18|TRBJ1-5|TRBD1|-
CASSPTGSRQPQHF
TGTGCCAGCTCACCGACAGGGTCGCGACAGCCCCAGCATTTT
>TRBV28|TRBJ2-5|-|few
CASTSTARTQYF
TGTGCCAGCACCTCGACAGCGAGGACCCAGTACTTC
>TRBV10-3|TRBJ2-1|-|few
CAISLASVEGYNEQFF
TGTGCCATCAGTCTAGCGTCCGTGGAGGGCTACAATGAGCAGTTCTTC
>TRBV9|TRBJ2-3|TRBD2|-
CASSATSGSGVDTQYF
TGTGCCAGCAGCGCCACTAGCGGCTCCGGAGTCGATACGCAGTATTTT
>TRBV30|TRBJ1-1|-|few
CACARGRKNTEAFF
TGTGCCTGTGCCCGGGGAAGGAAGAACACTGAAGCTTTCTTT
>TRBV19|TRBJ2-1|TRBD2|few
CASRVGGGNEQFF
TGTGCCAGTCGAGTCGGGGGGGGCAATGAGCAGTTCTTC
>TRBV2|TRBJ2-5|TRBD2|-
CASTRTSQGSYF
TGTGCCAGCACCCGGACTAGCCAAGGATCGTACTTC
>TRBV28|TRBJ2-7|-|-
CASWALMPYEQYF
TGTGCCAGTTGGGCCCTCATGCCATACGAGCAGTACTTC
>TRBV6-7|TRBJ1-1|TRBD1|few
CASSYPLGGQQGEAFF
TGTGCCAGCAGTTACCCCTTGGGGGGACAGCAAGGAGAAGCTTTCTTT
>TRBV28|TRBJ1-5|TRBD1|-
CASTLTGKLWPQHF
TGTGCCAGCACCTTGACAGGGAAACTGTGGCCCCAGCATTTT
>TRBV30|TRBJ1-2|-|-
CACPKGEGDGYTF
TGTGCCTGCCCCAAGGGGGAGGGCGACGGCTACACCTTC
>TRBV6-1|TRBJ2-5|-|few
CASSGDRFQRGKETQYF
TGTGCCAGCAGTGGTGACAGGTTTCAGCGGGGCAAAGAGACCCAGTACTTC
>TRBV29-1|TRBJ2-3|TRBD1|few
CSSKRLGTGGLDTQYF
TGCAGCTCCAAACGTTTGGGGACAGGGGGCCTAGATACGCAGTATTTT
>TRBV5-1|TRBJ2-2|-|-
CASLLQHTGELFF
TGCGCCAGCCTCCTACAGCACACCGGGGAGCTGTTTTTT
>TRBV30|TRBJ2-7|TRBD2|few
CAWATYGTSGIYEQYF
TGTGCCTGGGCTACCTACGGGACTAGCGGGATTTACGAGCAGTACTTC
>TRBV4-1|TRBJ1-4|-|few
CASSSQQGFGEKLFF
TGCGCCAGCAGCTCGCAACAGGGTTTCGGCGAAAAACTGTTTTTT
>TRBV4-1|TRBJ2-1|TRBD2|few
CASSQVFPGLSTREQFF
TGCGCCAGCAGCCAAGTTTTCCCGGGACTATCCACAAGAGAGCAGTTCTTC
>TRBV25-1|TRBJ1-2|TRBD1|few
CASRQGQGGAYGYTF
TGTGCCAGCAGACAAGGACAGGGGGGAGCCTATGGCTACACCTTC
>TRBV7-9|TRBJ2-1|-|-
CASSATRSSYNEQFF
TGTGCCAGCAGCGCCACACGGAGCTCCTACAATGAGCAGTTCTTC
>TRBV15|TRBJ2-1|-|-
CATSRGTVGEQFF
TGTGCCACCAGCAGAGGGACAGTCGGTGAGCAGTTCTTC
>TRBV2|TRBJ2-4|-|-
CASSEAESRVWHF
TGTGCCAGCAGTGAAGCGGAGTCGAGGGTCTGGCACTTC
>TRBV15|TRBJ1-4|-|-
CATSPGGEKLFF
TGTGCCACCAGCCCGGGGGGGGAAAAACTGTTTTTT
>TRBV5-1|TRBJ2-1|-|-
CASSFQGGANEQFF
TGCGCCAGCAGCTTTCAGGGTGGTGCGAATGAGCAGTTCTTC
>TRBV30|TRBJ2-7|-|-
CAWSELAPYEQYF
TGTGCCTGGAGTGAGTTGGCTCCCTACGAGCAGTACTTC